Listed below are T cell receptor beta chains from one sample, sequenced in a study of blood T cell repertoires in COVID-19. Clones were read by immunoSEQ multiplex PCR, and TCRdb kept only the in-frame ones, dropping some. The data hold 120,000 or so clones, with over 65% observed a single time. Material for sequencing was peripheral blood. The receptors were sampled from a man in his sixties or seventies with acute or convalescent COVID-19. Each CDR3 is given with its conserved first and last residue. Fields, in order: CDR3 length, V gene, J gene, clone size, D gene, CDR3 protein, CDR3 DNA. A D gene is named only where the DNA matches it firmly. Expanded clones get a size class; other rows say once, few or many, or leave the size out.

14	TRBV11-3	TRBJ2-7	-	-	CASSPRQGGNEQYF	TGTGCCAGCAGCCCAAGGCAGGGAGGCAACGAGCAGTACTTC
15	TRBV7-9	TRBJ1-6	-	TRBD1	CASSTGTGINSPLHF	TGTGCCAGCAGCACTGGGACAGGGATTAATTCACCCCTCCACTTT
14	TRBV6-2/TRBV6-3	TRBJ1-6	few	TRBD1	CASSWDSQASPLHF	TGTGCCAGCAGTTGGGACAGTCAAGCGTCACCCCTCCACTTT
13	TRBV12-3/TRBV12-4	TRBJ1-5	-	-	CASSFGVYQPQHF	TGTGCCAGCAGTTTCGGGGTTTATCAGCCCCAGCATTTT
11	TRBV28	TRBJ2-1	-	-	CASREGGVQFF	TGTGCCAGCAGAGAGGGTGGGGTGCAGTTCTTC
16	TRBV6-1	TRBJ2-3	-	-	CASSEGIQPGTDTQYF	TGTGCCAGCAGTGAAGGGATACAGCCTGGCACAGATACGCAGTATTTT
15	TRBV3-1/TRBV3-2	TRBJ2-7	-	-	CASSRQRQGSYEQYF	TGTGCCAGCAGCCGACAGCGCCAGGGGTCCTACGAGCAGTACTTC
16	TRBV11-2	TRBJ1-1	-	-	CASSLGSGVFGIEAFF	TGTGCCAGCAGCTTGGGATCAGGGGTGTTCGGGATTGAAGCTTTCTTT
18	TRBV21-1	TRBJ2-6	-	-	CASSSEGQTDSGANVLTF	TGTGCCAGCAGCTCGGAAGGACAGACGGACTCTGGGGCCAACGTCCTGACTTTC
14	TRBV3-1/TRBV3-2	TRBJ2-3	-	-	CASSQNGLPDTQYF	TGTGCCAGCAGCCAGAACGGACTTCCAGATACGCAGTATTTT
15	TRBV4-1	TRBJ2-7	-	-	CASSQVLDSFYEQYF	TGCGCCAGCAGCCAAGTCCTAGATTCCTTCTACGAGCAGTACTTC
15	TRBV6-5	TRBJ1-2	-	-	CASSYSATGGYGYTF	TGTGCCAGCAGTTACTCGGCGACCGGCGGGTATGGCTACACCTTC
14	TRBV5-1	TRBJ2-7	-	-	CASSPSSGDHEQYF	TGCGCCAGCAGTCCCTCGTCAGGGGACCACGAGCAGTACTTC
14	TRBV30	TRBJ1-6	-	-	CAWSVEEGNSPLHF	TGTGCCTGGAGTGTAGAAGAGGGTAATTCACCCCTCCACTTT
16	TRBV4-1	TRBJ2-7	-	TRBD1	CASSQALRGRGNEQYF	TGCGCCAGCAGCCAAGCATTGAGGGGGCGTGGAAACGAGCAGTACTTC
16	TRBV3-1/TRBV3-2	TRBJ1-6	-	-	CASSQGGGFYNSPLHF	TGTGCCAGCAGCCAAGGAGGCGGCTTCTATAATTCACCCCTCCACTTT
13	TRBV19	TRBJ1-1	-	-	CASSRGLNTEAFF	TGTGCCAGTAGTCGGGGGTTGAACACTGAAGCTTTCTTT
15	TRBV29-1	TRBJ2-2	few	TRBD2	CSVGLAGLGPGELFF	TGCAGCGTAGGACTAGCGGGATTGGGGCCCGGGGAGCTGTTTTTT
15	TRBV20-1	TRBJ2-1	-	-	CSASKGPGSYNEQFF	TGCAGTGCTAGTAAGGGGCCTGGCTCCTACAATGAGCAGTTCTTC
17	TRBV27	TRBJ2-7	-	-	CASSSPRGGGIPYEQYF	TGTGCCAGCAGTTCCCCCCGGGGAGGTGGAATCCCCTACGAGCAGTACTTC
14	TRBV15	TRBJ1-5	-	TRBD1	CATSRTTGGQPQHF	TGTGCCACCAGCAGAACGACAGGGGGCCAGCCCCAGCATTTT
13	TRBV5-6	TRBJ1-2	-	TRBD1	CASSPGQGRGYTF	TGTGCCAGCAGTCCAGGACAGGGGCGTGGCTACACCTTC
14	TRBV6-5	TRBJ1-6	-	TRBD1	CASEPGQGSSPLHF	TGTGCCAGCGAGCCGGGACAGGGGAGTTCACCCCTCCACTTT
17	TRBV27	TRBJ2-7	-	TRBD2	CASSFRGLAGQFYEQYF	TGTGCCAGCAGTTTTAGGGGACTAGCGGGCCAATTCTACGAGCAGTACTTC
18	TRBV30	TRBJ2-1	few	TRBD2	CAWSVAGGITGSYNEQFF	TGTGCCTGGAGTGTAGCGGGGGGTATAACGGGCTCCTACAATGAGCAGTTCTTC
12	TRBV28	TRBJ2-7	-	TRBD2	CATGGTQYEQYF	TGTGCCACCGGGGGGACCCAATACGAGCAGTACTTC
15	TRBV18	TRBJ2-2	-	TRBD2	CASSPGLGYTGELFF	TGTGCCAGCTCACCGGGACTAGGCTACACCGGGGAGCTGTTTTTT
16	TRBV11-2	TRBJ1-2	-	-	CASSLPSGARARGYTF	TGTGCCAGCAGCTTACCCTCGGGTGCGAGGGCAAGGGGCTACACCTTC
12	TRBV13	TRBJ2-7	-	-	CASSLDWSEQYF	TGTGCCAGCAGCTTAGATTGGAGCGAGCAGTACTTC
16	TRBV28	TRBJ2-3	-	TRBD1	CASSSPGGAGTDTQYF	TGTGCCAGCAGTTCGCCAGGGGGCGCGGGCACAGATACGCAGTATTTT
15	TRBV27	TRBJ1-6	-	-	CASSLSSGWDSPLHF	TGTGCCAGCAGTCTCTCATCAGGTTGGGATTCACCCCTCCACTTT
14	TRBV5-1	TRBJ2-5	-	-	CASSSNTNQETQYF	TGCGCCAGCAGCTCCAACACCAACCAAGAGACCCAGTACTTC
15	TRBV4-1	TRBJ1-2	-	-	CASSQDEGRPSGYTF	TGCGCCAGCAGCCAAGATGAGGGCAGACCGAGTGGCTACACCTTC
15	TRBV6-5	TRBJ2-7	-	TRBD2	CASTGLAGGLGEQYF	TGTGCCAGCACCGGACTAGCCGGGGGTTTGGGCGAGCAGTACTTC
15	TRBV28	TRBJ1-4	-	TRBD1	CASSLWDRAEEKLFF	TGTGCCAGCAGTTTATGGGACAGGGCCGAAGAAAAACTGTTTTTT
15	TRBV18	TRBJ2-5	-	TRBD1	CASSRQGSGVETQYF	TGTGCCAGCTCACGACAGGGGTCAGGAGTTGAGACCCAGTACTTC
14	TRBV4-3	TRBJ1-4	-	TRBD1	CASSHGQGSGELFF	TGCGCCAGCAGCCATGGACAGGGCTCCGGGGAACTGTTTTTT
13	TRBV7-8	TRBJ2-7	-	-	CASSLGLSYEQYF	TGTGCCAGCAGCTTAGGACTTTCTTACGAGCAGTACTTC
11	TRBV11-3	TRBJ1-2	-	-	CASSAEEGYTF	TGTGCCAGCAGCGCCGAGGAGGGCTACACCTTC
15	TRBV11-2	TRBJ1-3	-	TRBD1	CASSLQGAVGNTIYF	TGTGCCAGCAGCTTACAGGGGGCGGTCGGAAACACCATATATTTT
13	TRBV5-1	TRBJ2-5	-	-	CASSLEPQETQYF	TGCGCCAGCAGCTTGGAACCTCAGGAGACCCAGTACTTC
16	TRBV19	TRBJ2-7	-	TRBD1	CASSFQGDRSPYEQYF	TGTGCCAGTAGTTTCCAAGGGGACAGGTCCCCCTACGAGCAGTACTTC
15	TRBV6-6	TRBJ2-3	-	-	CASTKLGVGTDTQYF	TGTGCCAGCACCAAACTGGGAGTGGGGACAGATACGCAGTATTTT
16	TRBV27	TRBJ2-3	-	-	CASSPWAGLVADTQYF	TGTGCCAGCAGTCCGTGGGCAGGCCTGGTCGCAGATACGCAGTATTTT
14	TRBV9	TRBJ2-3	-	-	CASSVPLEADTQYF	TGTGCCAGCAGCGTCCCCCTCGAGGCAGATACGCAGTATTTT
14	TRBV7-2	TRBJ2-5	few	TRBD2	CASSLTGGQETQYF	TGTGCCAGCAGCTTAACGGGGGGCCAAGAGACCCAGTACTTC
15	TRBV5-1	TRBJ1-5	-	-	CASSLDGDSNQPQHF	TGCGCCAGCAGCTTGGACGGAGATAGCAATCAGCCCCAGCATTTT
16	TRBV19	TRBJ1-3	-	-	CASSIFGGGSGNTIYF	TGTGCCAGTAGTATTTTCGGAGGAGGCTCTGGAAACACCATATATTTT
14	TRBV6-5	TRBJ1-6	-	-	CASSTNSYNSPLHF	TGTGCCAGCAGTACAAACTCCTATAATTCACCCCTCCACTTT
15	TRBV18	TRBJ1-3	-	-	CASSPPGSSGNTIYF	TGTGCCAGCTCACCACCGGGCAGCTCTGGAAACACCATATATTTT
15	TRBV28	TRBJ2-7	-	-	CASSLYVGDTYEQYF	TGTGCCAGCAGTTTATACGTAGGCGACACCTACGAGCAGTACTTC
15	TRBV5-1	TRBJ2-2	-	-	CASSLGPVNTGELFF	TGCGCCAGCAGCTTGGGCCCAGTAAACACCGGGGAGCTGTTTTTT
15	TRBV9	TRBJ1-2	once	TRBD1	CASSSLPGQVYGYTF	TGTGCCAGCAGTAGCTTACCGGGACAGGTCTATGGCTACACCTTC
14	TRBV9	TRBJ2-3	-	-	CASSVQVLADTQYF	TGTGCCAGCAGCGTTCAGGTCCTTGCAGATACGCAGTATTTT